This T cell receptor beta chain was documented in a study of blood T cell repertoires in COVID-19. Germline trimming cut 1 base from V and 9 bases from J; bases unmatched to any gene: 4. Germline lookup yields CDR1 LGHNA and CDR2 YSLEER. This CDR3 is 14 amino acids long. TCRdb keeps only in-frame clones here, not all; method: immunoSEQ multiplex PCR. This table holds 250,000 or so clones, about 85% found once. This chain joins TRBV4-3 and TRBJ2-7, with 12 bases aligning to TRBD2. The TCR comes from a woman between 45 and 65 years old who had been exposed to COVID-19. The sample taken for sequencing was PBMCs or T cells enriched from blood (not recorded which). In DNA form, the CDR3 reads TGCGCCAGCAGCCAAGGGACTAGCGGGGACCGGCAGTACTTC. This sequence encodes CASSQGTSGDRQYF.